What follows is one T cell receptor beta chain and its context. The sample holds a few counts of this clone. It has no known antigen specificity. No base qualities exist here, and no much larger clone lies one base off it. Receptor amplification or capture employed the immunoSEQ multiplex PCR assay. For TCR sequencing, RNA was extracted from every sample and reverse transcribed into cDNA to serve as template. SuperScript III was used for first-strand cDNA synthesis, primed with a 2:1 mix of oligo-dT and random hexamers. A synthetic immune receptor repertoire was used to measure amplification bias, and any remaining bias was corrected computationally. The study's processing was this. Raw reads were preprocessed to remove errors, and CDR3 was defined according to IMGT conventions as the region from the conserved cysteine to phenylalanine. To get clonality, Shannon entropy was normalized by log2 of the number of productive unique TCRs and the result was subtracted from 1. Scalp TCRbeta sequences were cross-referenced with sorted blood CD4 and CD8 repertoires so that the CD4 or CD8 identity of scalp clones could be inferred. Imported from immuneACCESS, the table was reduced by TCRdb to in-frame sequences with V and J called. These copies leave out some clones; in studies compared against another copy, an unresolved V gene accounts for under half, and the cause of the remainder is not known. Clonal size and the V and J genes are those of that table, whereas D and trimming came from the DNA. For this sample there are fewer than 200,000 clones; 59% appear just once. Roughly 15% of the sample is held by the ten biggest clonotypes.

The CDR3 sequence holds 16 residues, the cysteine and phenylalanine included. The CDR3 DNA has 48 bases and is translated from base 1. For CDR1 and CDR2, the germline V gene lists SGHTA and FQGTGA. V is trimmed back by 2 bases and J by 2 bases, and the junction contains 6 bases that no gene match accounts for. The data originate from a study of CD8+ T cells in alopecia areata (dated 2018 in TCRdb). At the level of the whole study: The treated patients took part in an open-label pilot trial in which moderate-to-severe alopecia areata was treated with oral tofacitinib at 5 to 10 mg twice daily. Tofacitinib-treated patients had biopsies at baseline and at 4 and 24 weeks of treatment, with a later scalp biopsy in several patients. High-throughput TCRbeta sequencing was used to examine T cell clonal expansion in alopecia areata in both the C3H/HeJ mouse model and human patients. Patients stayed on tofacitinib for 6 to 18 months and then had 6 months of follow-up off drug so that delayed response and recurrence could be assessed. The RNA source kit depended on sample type: the PAXgene miRNA kit for fixed scalp, the miRNeasy kit for PBMCs, and the RNeasy kit for mouse skin. TCRbeta CDR3 regions were amplified by immunoSEQ multiplex PCR with 35 Vbeta forward and 13 Jbeta reverse primers. Scalp clonality was compared among normal scalp (n=4), patchy alopecia areata scalp (n=8), and alopecia totalis/universalis scalp (n=8). In humans, TCRbeta sequencing was performed on scalp tissue and on sorted CD4+ and CD8+ peripheral blood T cells from healthy controls and from patients with patchy or totalis/universalis alopecia areata.

Overall study results and their limits: Compared with normal scalp, lesional scalp had higher clonality and more expanded CD8+ clones, particularly in alopecia totalis/universalis, a pattern that suggests antigenic drive. Shared TCR sequences between patients were less evident than in mice, which may be partly attributable to HLA diversity in the patient population. Unlike mouse skin, which is dominated by gammadelta T cells, normal human skin has resident alphabeta T cells that are also sequenced, and this complicates analysis of the scalp TCR repertoire.

Sample time point, as interpreted from the label and publication: baseline before oral tofacitinib. Lesional scalp punch biopsies and peripheral blood were obtained from alopecia areata patients. After PBMCs were isolated by density centrifugation and stained for CD3, CD4 and CD8, a FACSAria was used to sort CD4+ and CD8+ T cells. Source: CD4+ T cells sorted from blood, taken at week 0. Recombination joined TRBV7-3 with TRBJ1-1; 9 bases in the junction line up with TRBD1. This TCR was recovered from a human donor with alopecia areata. The CDR3 region: CASSLGTGRSNTEAFF. The nucleotides read TGTGCCAGCAGCTTAGGGACAGGGCGGTCTAACACTGAAGCTTTCTTT. The reference TRBV7-3 and TRBJ1-1 proteins fill in what lies around the CDR3, so the full variable domain reads GAGVSQTPSNKVTEKGKYVELRCDPISGHTALYWYRQSLGQGPEFLIYFQGTGAADDSGLPNDRFFAVRPEGSVSTLKIQRTERGDSAVYLCASSLGTGRSNTEAFFGQGTRLTVV.